The T cell receptor beta chain under discussion was sequenced for a study of CXCR3-negative and CXCR3-positive naive CD8 T cells. Researchers prepared the TRB cDNA libraries using 5' RACE with UMI labels. Using the 5' RACE reads, TCRdb records one entry per CDR3 protein without DNA. Its listing shows 8,200 or so distinct CDR3 sequences. Notes on the study in general: Naive cells with CXCR3 showed TRB CDR3s that were more hydrophobic than those in CXCR3-negative naive cells.

Concerning this clonotype: Antigen: not known.

CD45RO-CCR7+CD27+CD95- defined naive CD8+ T cells. The CDR3 covers 16 residues. This chain uses TRBV21-1 with TRBJ2-5; TCRdb designates TRBD2, a call that cannot be tested without DNA. TRBV21-1 is an annotated pseudogene. The TCR originated in a human donor in good health. Some clones in this sample may be carry-over from other donors' samples. Sequenced input: naive CXCR3+ CD8+ T cells from blood. The subset here: CD45RO-CCR7+CD27+CD95- naive CD8+ T cells expressing CXCR3 (TNR3+). CDR3 sequence reads: CASISRGGRIQKTQYF.